The T cell receptor (beta chain) described here comes from a study of long-term antiretroviral therapy in people with HIV. Study-wide points: Comparison with controls showed narrower CDR3 length ranges in HIV repertoires. The study collected blood between about 2003 and 2017, possibly under older ART regimens.

With 4 bases removed from V and 5 bases from J, the gap between germline ends came to 18 bases. The CDR3 totals 15 residues. The germline gives CDR1 SGHVS, CDR2 FQNEAQ. This was the immunoSEQ v3.0 assay at survey level. Measured with immunoSEQ multiplex PCR; TCRdb has only the in-frame clones, and not every one. The table has roughly 28,000 clones, approximately 78% seen once. With respect to this clone: Its antigen remains unidentified.

This receptor was identified in a man aged 18 to 29 with HIV. The sample here was unsorted PBMCs, taken 1.5 years before starting antiretroviral therapy. The chain links TRBV7-8 to TRBJ2-7, with D perhaps matching TRBD1 or TRBD2 (5 bases each). The CDR3 sequence is CASSSTGASRDEQYF. CDR3 nucleotides: TGTGCCAGCAGCTCAACAGGTGCTAGCAGGGACGAGCAGTACTTC.